This T cell receptor (beta chain) is from a study of T cells after yellow fever vaccination. Broader study findings: Among all clonotypes, a small share was observed in both CD4 and CD8 compartments. Subsequent to the booster, the majority of primary-vaccination clones reappeared (under 98% CD4, approximately 85% CD8).

This clonotype was seen more than once but under ten times. Its antigen remains unknown. Conversion of TCR transcripts into cDNA relied on 5'RACE template switching, which added a universal primer site and UMIs. Via MiXCR, TCRdb re-called the 5' RACE reads, giving one row per CDR3 protein. The sample includes around 320,000 distinct CDR3 sequences, around 9.3% seen only once; the top ten take around 3.1%. This CDR3 spans 15 amino acids. CDR1 is MNHEY and CDR2 is SVGEGT in the germline V gene. Trimming took 0 bases from V and 4 from J, leaving 10 bases between them. The chain employs TRBV6-2 or TRBV6-3 and TRBJ2-1, with D possibly TRBD1 on 6 matching bases. The TCR comes from a man between 18 and 35 years old who received the YFV17D yellow fever vaccine. The sequencing used CD4+ T cells sorted from PBMCs, collected 5 days after the yellow fever booster vaccination. CDR3 amino acids: CASSYSGQSYNEQFF. The CDR3 nucleotides are TGTGCCAGCAGTTACTCAGGACAGAGTTACAATGAGCAGTTCTTC.